The 21 T cell receptor beta chains reported below all come from one sample, sequenced in a study of blood T cell repertoires in COVID-19. Only in-frame clones appear in the TCRdb table, and some are missing; sequencing was by immunoSEQ multiplex PCR. The table has 250,000 to 300,000 clones, roughly 91% seen once. The sequenced sample consisted of PBMCs or T cells enriched from blood (not recorded which). Receptors were obtained from a woman aged 55-69 years in a cohort exposed to, infected with or recovered from COVID-19 (not recorded which).

V usage is TRBV28 and J usage is TRBJ2-7, with TRBD2 as a possible D gene (7 bases). V lost 3 bases, J lost 1 base, and 19 bases lay in between. There are 17 residues in the CDR3. In germline, CDR1 is MDHEN, CDR2 SYDVKM. The CDR3 region has the DNA TGTGCCAGCAGTTTCAGGGGCCGGGGGGACGAGTCCTACGAGCAGTACTTC. It is translated as CASSFRGRGDESYEQYF.

Comment on this clone: Other DNA sequences from this sample encode an identical CDR3 as well. This sequence joins TRBV2 and TRBJ2-2, with D uncertain. This CDR3 contains 15 residues. Trimming stripped 4 bases from V and 1 base from J, with 10 bases between. Germline V gene lookup returns CDR1 SNHLY and CDR2 FYNNEI. This chain's CDR3 is CASSGPRGNTGELFF. The CDR3 DNA follows: TGTGCCAGCAGTGGGCCACGCGGGAACACCGGGGAGCTGTTTTTT.

This chain joins TRBV11-2 and TRBJ2-7; D may be TRBD1 (5 bases). CDR1 is SGHAT and CDR2 is FQNNGV in the germline V gene. Between the trimmed V and J ends, which lost 7 bases and 5 bases, there was a span of 12 bases. The CDR3 has 12 residues. The CDR3 is CASTGMTDEQYF. CDR3 bases: TGTGCCAGCACAGGGATGACGGACGAGCAGTACTTC.

The chain joins TRBV7-2 to TRBJ2-3, with D possibly being TRBD2 (5 bases). Trimming left V 0 bases short and J 6 bases short, with 16 bases between. The CDR3 contains 16 residues. CDR1 and CDR2 from the germline V gene are SGHTA and FQGNSA. CDR3 DNA: TGTGCCAGCAGCTTAGCGGGAGCCATCCTCCGGGATACGCAGTATTTT. This translates into CASSLAGAILRDTQYF.

CDR3 nucleotides: TGTGCCAGCCAATACAGGGGAGAAAATGGCTACACCTTC. It translates to CASQYRGENGYTF. The chain combines TRBV2 with TRBJ1-2, with TRBD1 identical over 7 bases. This CDR3 region has 13 residues. In germline, CDR1 is SNHLY, CDR2 FYNNEI. Unmatched junction bases numbered 9, after V lost 8 bases and J lost 6 bases.

The chain joins TRBV12-5 to TRBJ1-2, with D possibly matching TRBD1 (6 bases). V lost 2 bases to trimming and J lost 13 bases, with 17 bases between them. The CDR3 covers 13 residues. Germline V gene lookup returns CDR1 LGHNT and CDR2 FRNRAP. The CDR3 coding sequence is TGTGCTAGTGGTTTGCCCGGGGGGCAGGACCTCACCTTC. It translates to CASGLPGGQDLTF.

This clone appeared once. The CDR3 region has the DNA TGTGCCAGTAGTATACGGACTCCTAACACCGGGGAGCTGTTTTTT. Encoded protein: CASSIRTPNTGELFF. The chain links TRBV19 to TRBJ2-2, with D perhaps TRBD2 (5 bases). The CDR3 loop spans 15 amino acids. V was trimmed by 2 bases and J by 2 bases, leaving 9 bases between them. CDR1 is LNHDA, CDR2 SQIVND, per germline (reference sequence).

The chain links TRBV19 to TRBJ1-4, with unresolved D. Germline V gives CDR1 LNHDA, CDR2 SQIVND (reference sequence). This CDR3 spans 13 amino acids. Trimming stripped 4 bases from V and 8 bases from J, with 11 bases between. The CDR3 sequence: CASSNGPEEKLFF. The DNA of the CDR3 is TGTGCCAGTAGTAATGGTCCCGAGGAAAAACTGTTTTTT.

The rearrangement joins TRBV7-3 to TRBJ2-5, with TRBD1 as a possible D gene (8 bases). CDR1 is SGHTA, CDR2 FQGTGA, per germline. The V end lost 5 bases, the J end lost 5 bases, and 15 bases lay between the germline ends. This CDR3 has 14 amino acids. The CDR3 region has the DNA TGTGCCAGCAGCCCCGACAGGGGAGGGGAGACCCAGTACTTC. Translation gives CASSPDRGGETQYF.

The chain couples TRBV11-2 to TRBJ1-2, with D hard to call. Germline V lookup: CDR1 SGHAT, CDR2 FQNNGV. The V gene lost 1 base and the J gene lost 13 bases, with 10 bases spanning the gap. The CDR3 covers 11 residues. The CDR3 DNA follows: TGTGCCAGCAGCTTAGTCAGTCCCGTCACCTTC. It is translated as CASSLVSPVTF.

This clone has at least ten counts. The chain links TRBV7-9 to TRBJ2-2, with D tentatively TRBD1 (7 bases). The CDR3 is made up of 16 amino acids. The germline V and J ends were trimmed by 4 bases and 7 bases, with 19 bases remaining between them. Per the germline V gene, CDR1 is SEHNR and CDR2 is FQNEAQ (reference sequence). The CDR3 DNA reads as TGTGCCAGCAGCTCTAGGAGGCAGGGGGGAAACGGGGAGCTGTTTTTT. It codes for CASSSRRQGGNGELFF. The variable domain in full, completed from reference TRBV7-9 and TRBJ2-2, reads DTGVSQNPRHKITKRGQNVTFRCDPISEHNRLYWYRQTLGQGPEFLTYFQNEAQLEKSRLLSDRFSAERPKGSFSTLEIQRTEQGDSAMYLCASSSRRQGGNGELFFGEGSRLTVL.

This chain connects TRBV27 to TRBJ1-5; 8 bases align to TRBD1. This CDR3 region has 14 residues. After removal of 7 bases from V and 3 bases from J, the junction contained 5 bases not matched to a gene. Per germline, CDR1 MNHEY and CDR2 SMNVEV (reference sequence). The CDR3 bases are TGTGCCAGCACCTCAGGGGGCCTCAATCAGCCCCAGCATTTT. Its protein product is CASTSGGLNQPQHF.

The rearrangement joins TRBV19 to TRBJ1-6, with D possibly being TRBD1 (5 bases). CDR1 and CDR2 from the germline V gene are LNHDA and SQIVND (reference sequence). The CDR3 sequence is 15 residues long. V was trimmed by 5 bases and J by 4 bases, leaving 12 bases between them. The CDR3 is CASSRRDSYNSPLHF. CDR3 coding DNA: TGTGCCAGTAGTCGCCGGGACTCTTATAATTCACCCCTCCACTTT.

This clone was recorded only once. The CDR3 reads CASSLQGARTEAFF. Here the CDR3 DNA reads TGTGCCAGCAGCTTGCAGGGGGCCCGGACTGAAGCTTTCTTT. V and J are TRBV7-9 and TRBJ1-1, with 8 nucleotides matching TRBD1. CDR3 size: 14 residues. The V gene end was trimmed by 3 bases and the J gene end by 5 bases; junction bases not matched to a gene: 5. Germline CDR1 SEHNR, CDR2 FQNEAQ (reference sequence).

The gene calls are TRBV7-9 and TRBJ2-1; no definite D call. The CDR3 is 13 amino acids. The germline V gene encodes CDR1 SEHNR and CDR2 FQNEAQ (reference sequence). V lost 1 base and J 6 bases, leaving 7 bases between the germline ends. CDR3 amino acids: CASSLVPLNEQFF. CDR3 DNA: TGTGCCAGCAGCTTAGTGCCACTCAATGAGCAGTTCTTC.

V and J are TRBV27 and TRBJ2-7; tentatively, D is TRBD2 (6 bases). The V end lost 4 bases, the J end lost 3 bases, and 22 bases lay between the germline ends. The germline gives CDR1 MNHEY, CDR2 SMNVEV (reference sequence). CDR3 length: 17 residues. CDR3 residues: CASSSPYGSGAIYEQYF. The CDR3 DNA reads as TGTGCCAGCAGTTCCCCGTATGGTAGCGGAGCGATCTACGAGCAGTACTTC.

This clone has just a few counts. The V gene is TRBV7-2, the J gene TRBJ1-3; D is ambiguous. The CDR3 has 18 amino acids. Germline CDR1 SGHTA, CDR2 FQGNSA. The V and J ends lost 0 bases and 0 bases respectively, with 15 bases between them. CDR3 protein: CASSLAVIRPISGNTIYF. CDR3 nucleotides: TGTGCCAGCAGCTTAGCGGTCATCAGGCCTATCTCTGGAAACACCATATATTTT.

This rearrangement joins TRBV5-4 to TRBJ2-1; 12 bases fit TRBD2. Germline CDR1 is SGHNT and CDR2 is YYREEE (reference sequence). The CDR3 consists of 15 residues. J gave up 9 bases and V 5 bases, and 9 bases lay outside the gene matches. CDR3 residues: CASSPGTSGRGEQFF. The CDR3 DNA sequence: TGTGCCAGCAGTCCCGGGACTAGCGGGCGCGGTGAGCAGTTCTTC.

The chain has TRBV5-1 and TRBJ1-1; possibly TRBD1 for D (5 bases). Germline values: CDR1 SGHRS, CDR2 YFSETQ. Between the trimmed V and J ends, which lost 2 bases and 1 base, there was a span of 12 bases. CDR3 length equals 15 residues. The CDR3 spells CASSFDGGGNTEAFF. The CDR3, as DNA: TGCGCCAGCAGCTTTGACGGGGGAGGGAACACTGAAGCTTTCTTT.

This chain connects TRBV19 to TRBJ1-2; 10 positions match TRBD1. V shed 4 bases, J shed 8 bases, and the junction held 7 bases outside the gene matches. Germline V gene sequence: CDR1 LNHDA, CDR2 SQIVND (reference sequence). This CDR3 is 14 amino acids long. In DNA, the CDR3 is TGTGCCAGTAGTACCCGGGACAGGGGTGGCGGCTACACCTTC. Translating it yields CASSTRDRGGGYTF.

The V and J genes are TRBV19 and TRBJ1-5, with TRBD1 as a possible D gene (5 bases). CDR3 size: 15 residues. Trimming took 3 bases from V and 3 from J, leaving 12 bases between them. Germline loops: CDR1 LNHDA, CDR2 SQIVND (reference sequence). CDR3 protein: CASSITWGANQPQHF. CDR3 nucleotides: TGTGCCAGTAGTATCACCTGGGGCGCCAATCAGCCCCAGCATTTT. The variable domain in full, completed from reference TRBV19 and TRBJ1-5, reads DGGITQSPKYLFRKEGQNVTLSCEQNLNHDAMYWYRQDPGQGLRLIYYSQIVNDFQKGDIAEGYSVSREKKESFPLTVTSAQKNPTAFYLCASSITWGANQPQHFGDGTRLSIL.